This passage covers 7 T cell receptor beta chains from one sample sequenced in a study of T cell responses to AZD1222 COVID-19 vaccine. The method was immunoSEQ multiplex PCR; TCRdb's version includes in-frame clones alone and lacks a portion of them. The table includes 80,000 to 100,000 clones, 80% to 90% detected once. The input for sequencing was peripheral blood, taken 28 days after the second AZD1222 dose. The source of these receptors is an adult who received the AZD1222 COVID-19 vaccine.

A single count supports this clone. The rearrangement uses TRBV19 and TRBJ1-3; D is unresolved. Trimming pared 2 bases from V and 2 bases from J, leaving 13 bases between. The CDR3 spans 16 residues. CDR1 is LNHDA, CDR2 SQIVND, per germline (reference sequence). The CDR3 region is CASSIPGRGAGNTIYF. DNA for the CDR3: TGTGCCAGTAGTATACCGGGCCGCGGAGCTGGAAACACCATATATTTT.

CDR3 bases: TGTGCCAGCAGCTTAAGGCACGGACAGAGTCAAGAGACCCAGTACTTC. Encoded protein: CASSLRHGQSQETQYF. The V and J genes are TRBV11-1 and TRBJ2-5; D might be TRBD1 (6 bases). CDR1 SGHAT and CDR2 FQDESV come from the germline V gene (reference sequence). The CDR3 contains 16 residues. Trimming pared 2 bases from V and 2 bases from J, leaving 15 bases between.

The CDR3: CASSTGGPDGYTF. The CDR3 DNA is TGTGCCAGCAGTACAGGGGGCCCGGATGGCTACACCTTC. The chain has TRBV28 and TRBJ1-2; 9 bases align to TRBD1. The CDR3 sequence is 13 residues long. The germline V gene has CDR1 MDHEN and CDR2 SYDVKM. V gave up 5 bases and J gave up 6 bases; unmatched junction bases: 4.

V and J are TRBV7-3 and TRBJ2-7, with D perhaps matching TRBD1 (5 bases). Trimming removed 1 base from V and 7 bases from J, with 14 bases in between. This CDR3 is built from 14 residues. Germline CDR1 and CDR2: SGHTA and FQGTGA. Here the CDR3 reads CASSLSPGRREQYF. In DNA, the CDR3 is TGTGCCAGCAGCTTAAGTCCAGGGCGAAGGGAGCAGTACTTC.

The chain has TRBV13 and TRBJ1-1, with 7 bases identical to TRBD1. Germline-derived CDR1 and CDR2 are PRHDT and FYEKMQ (reference sequence). V was pared by 5 bases and J by 5 bases, with 8 bases of the junction left unmatched. This CDR3 comprises 14 residues. CDR3 DNA: TGTGCCAGCAGCAAAAACAGGGGTAAAACTGAAGCTTTCTTT. Protein sequence: CASSKNRGKTEAFF.

The chain carries TRBV19 and TRBJ2-3; D ambiguous. This CDR3 region has 13 residues. Germline-derived CDR1 and CDR2 are LNHDA and SQIVND (reference sequence). Trimming removed 7 bases from V and 2 bases from J, with 10 bases in between. The CDR3: CASTAAHTDTQYF. The DNA of the CDR3 is TGTGCCAGTACGGCGGCACACACAGATACGCAGTATTTT.

This clone was picked up a small number of times. The rearrangement uses TRBV20-1 and TRBJ2-1; D assignment may be TRBD1 or TRBD2 (5 bases each). The CDR3 is 10 amino acids. From germline, CDR1 is DFQATT and CDR2 SNEGSKA (reference sequence). This CDR3 reads CGGRADEQFF. CDR3 bases: TGCGGAGGCAGGGCGGATGAGCAGTTCTTC.